The TCR beta chain described here comes from a study of cytomegalovirus exposure and HLA in healthy donors. On the study more broadly: HLA-typed donors were the source of 83 million or so unique TCRs, which an early data release held.

PCR employed 60 Vbeta and 13 Jbeta primers. Method: immunoSEQ multiplex PCR; TCRdb's copy keeps in-frame clones and lacks some. The sample contains about 120,000 clones, roughly 80% of which appear only once. There are 15 residues in the CDR3. Trimming at V came to 2 bases and at J to 1 base, leaving 2 bases not matched to a gene. Germline V gene lookup returns CDR1 MNHNS and CDR2 SASEGT. This clone was observed a single time. The chain uses TRBV6-1 and TRBJ2-3; 8 bases map to TRBD2. The sample comprised PBMCs. The receptor's source is a female donor in good health and CMV-seronegative. CDR3 sequence: CASSERRGGTDTQYF. CDR3 bases: TGTGCCAGCAGTGAAAGGCGGGGGGGCACAGATACGCAGTATTTT.